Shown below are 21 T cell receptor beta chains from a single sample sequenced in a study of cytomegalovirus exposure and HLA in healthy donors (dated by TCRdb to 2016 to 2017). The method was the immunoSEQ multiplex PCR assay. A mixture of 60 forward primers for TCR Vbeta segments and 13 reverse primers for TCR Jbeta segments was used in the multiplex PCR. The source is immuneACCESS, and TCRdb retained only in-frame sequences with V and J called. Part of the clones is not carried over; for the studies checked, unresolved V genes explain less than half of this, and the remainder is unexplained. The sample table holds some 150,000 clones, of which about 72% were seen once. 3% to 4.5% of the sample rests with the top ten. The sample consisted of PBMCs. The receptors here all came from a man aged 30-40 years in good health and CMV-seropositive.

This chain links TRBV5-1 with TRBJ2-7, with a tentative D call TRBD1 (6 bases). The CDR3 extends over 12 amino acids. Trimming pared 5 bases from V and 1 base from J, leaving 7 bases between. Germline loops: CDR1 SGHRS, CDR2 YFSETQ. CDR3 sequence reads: CASRGGSYEQYF. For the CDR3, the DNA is TGCGCCAGCAGAGGGGGTTCCTACGAGCAGTACTTC.

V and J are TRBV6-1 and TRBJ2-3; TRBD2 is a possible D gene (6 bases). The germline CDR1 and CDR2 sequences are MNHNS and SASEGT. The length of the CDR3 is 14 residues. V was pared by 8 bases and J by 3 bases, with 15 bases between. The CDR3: CASAGARGTDTQYF. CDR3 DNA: TGTGCCAGCGCCGGGGCCCGGGGGACAGATACGCAGTATTTT.

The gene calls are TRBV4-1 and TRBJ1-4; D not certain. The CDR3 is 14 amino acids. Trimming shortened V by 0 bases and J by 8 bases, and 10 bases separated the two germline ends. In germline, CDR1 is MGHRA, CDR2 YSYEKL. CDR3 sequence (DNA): TGCGCCAGCAGCCAAGATGATACAGACGAAAAACTGTTTTTT. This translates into CASSQDDTDEKLFF.

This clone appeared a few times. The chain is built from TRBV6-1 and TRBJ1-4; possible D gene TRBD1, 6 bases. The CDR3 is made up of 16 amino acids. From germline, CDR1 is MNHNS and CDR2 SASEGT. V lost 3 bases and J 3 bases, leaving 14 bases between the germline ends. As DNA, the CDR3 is TGTGCCAGCAGTGACAGGGGTCCGAGGTCTAATGAAAAACTGTTTTTT. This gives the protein CASSDRGPRSNEKLFF.

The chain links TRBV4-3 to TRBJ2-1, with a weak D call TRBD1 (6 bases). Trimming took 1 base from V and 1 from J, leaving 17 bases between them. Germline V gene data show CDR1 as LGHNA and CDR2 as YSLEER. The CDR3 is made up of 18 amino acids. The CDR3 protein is CASSQGGRFQKSYNEQFF. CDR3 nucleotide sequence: TGCGCCAGCAGCCAAGGGGGGCGATTCCAGAAATCCTACAATGAGCAGTTCTTC.

Written as DNA, the CDR3 is TGTGCCAGCAGTCCACAGGGGGCGGAGGAGACCCAGTACTTC. Its protein product is CASSPQGAEETQYF. The chain couples TRBV2 to TRBJ2-5; 9 nucleotides agree with TRBD1. CDR1 is SNHLY and CDR2 is FYNNEI in the germline V gene. V lost 5 bases and J lost 5; bases outside the gene matches: 6. The CDR3 loop spans 14 amino acids.

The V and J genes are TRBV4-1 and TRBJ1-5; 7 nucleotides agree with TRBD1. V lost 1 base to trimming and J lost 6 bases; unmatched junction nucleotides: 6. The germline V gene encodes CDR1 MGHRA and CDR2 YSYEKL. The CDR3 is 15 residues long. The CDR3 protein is CASSQVQGPPQPQHF. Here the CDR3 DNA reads TGCGCCAGCAGCCAAGTACAGGGGCCACCTCAGCCCCAGCATTTT.

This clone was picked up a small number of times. The CDR3 sequence is CAWSVGRTRPNYGYTF. CDR3 DNA sequence: TGTGCCTGGAGTGTAGGACGGACTCGACCCAACTATGGCTACACCTTC. This chain links TRBV30 with TRBJ1-2; no clear D gene. The CDR3 extends over 16 amino acids. Per germline, CDR1 GTSNPN and CDR2 SVGIG (reference sequence). V lost 0 bases and J lost 2, with 16 bases in between.

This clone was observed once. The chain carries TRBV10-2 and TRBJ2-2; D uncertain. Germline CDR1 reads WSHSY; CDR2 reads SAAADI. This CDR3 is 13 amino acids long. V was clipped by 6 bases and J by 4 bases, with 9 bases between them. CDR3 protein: CASRGSGTGELFF. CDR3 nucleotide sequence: TGCGCCAGCAGGGGTTCGGGCACCGGGGAGCTGTTTTTT.

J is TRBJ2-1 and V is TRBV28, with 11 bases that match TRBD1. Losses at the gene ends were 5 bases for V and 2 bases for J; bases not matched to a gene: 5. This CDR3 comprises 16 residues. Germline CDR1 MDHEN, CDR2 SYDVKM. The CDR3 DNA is TGTGCCAGCAGTACACCGGGACAGGGGGCCTACAATGAGCAGTTCTTC. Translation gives CASSTPGQGAYNEQFF.

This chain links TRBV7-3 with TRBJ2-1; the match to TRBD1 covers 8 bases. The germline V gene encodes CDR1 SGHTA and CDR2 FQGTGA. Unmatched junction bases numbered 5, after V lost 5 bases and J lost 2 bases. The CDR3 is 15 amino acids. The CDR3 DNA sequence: TGTGCCAGCAGCGGACAGGGCACTCCCTACAATGAGCAGTTCTTC. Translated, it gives CASSGQGTPYNEQFF.

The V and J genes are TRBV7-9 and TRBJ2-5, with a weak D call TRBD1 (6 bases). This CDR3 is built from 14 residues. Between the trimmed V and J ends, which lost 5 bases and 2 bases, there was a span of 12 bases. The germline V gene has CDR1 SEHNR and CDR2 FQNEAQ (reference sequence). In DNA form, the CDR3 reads TGTGCCAGCAGCCTCCGACAGGTTCAAGAGACCCAGTACTTC. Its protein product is CASSLRQVQETQYF.

Written as DNA, the CDR3 is TGTGCCAGCAGTTTACTAGCGGGGGGAACCGGGGAGCTGTTTTTT. Amino acids: CASSLLAGGTGELFF. The chain combines TRBV2 with TRBJ2-2; TRBD2 matches 12 bases. The CDR3 runs to 15 residues. CDR1 is SNHLY, CDR2 FYNNEI, per germline. V shed 5 bases and J 5 bases; nucleotides not matched to a gene: 3.

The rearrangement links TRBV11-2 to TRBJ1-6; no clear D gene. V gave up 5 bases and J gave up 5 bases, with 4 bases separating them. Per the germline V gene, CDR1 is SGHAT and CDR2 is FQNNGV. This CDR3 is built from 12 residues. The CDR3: CASSLNNSPLHF. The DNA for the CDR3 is TGTGCCAGCAGCCTAAATAATTCACCCCTCCACTTT.

CDR3 sequence: CASSLMGGDVETQYF. As DNA, the CDR3 is TGTGCCAGCAGCTTAATGGGGGGGGACGTAGAGACCCAGTACTTC. The chain uses TRBV7-2 and TRBJ2-5; 7 nucleotides agree with TRBD2. Germline V gene lookup returns CDR1 SGHTA and CDR2 FQGNSA. The length of the CDR3 is 15 residues. After removal of 2 bases from V and 4 bases from J, the junction contained 7 bases not matched to a gene.

The CDR3 bases are TGTGCCAGCAGCGTTCAAGAGACCCAGTACTTC. It specifies CASSVQETQYF. The chain joins TRBV2 to TRBJ2-5; D call uncertain. The CDR3 has 11 residues. Germline V gene sequence: CDR1 SNHLY, CDR2 FYNNEI. V gave up 6 bases and J gave up 2 bases, with 4 bases separating them.

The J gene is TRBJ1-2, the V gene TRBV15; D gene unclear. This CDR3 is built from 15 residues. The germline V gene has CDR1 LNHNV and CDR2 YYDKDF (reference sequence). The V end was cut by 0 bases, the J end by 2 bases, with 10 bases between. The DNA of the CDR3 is TGTGCCACCAGCAGAGATTATTCCGAGAACTATGGCTACACCTTC. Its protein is CATSRDYSENYGYTF.

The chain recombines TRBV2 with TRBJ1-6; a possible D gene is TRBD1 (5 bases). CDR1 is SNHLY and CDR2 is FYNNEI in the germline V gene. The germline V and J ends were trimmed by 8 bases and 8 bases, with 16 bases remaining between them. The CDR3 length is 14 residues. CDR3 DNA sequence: TGTGCCAGCTCCTGGGCAGGGAAGCATTCACCCCTCCACTTT. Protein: CASSWAGKHSPLHF.

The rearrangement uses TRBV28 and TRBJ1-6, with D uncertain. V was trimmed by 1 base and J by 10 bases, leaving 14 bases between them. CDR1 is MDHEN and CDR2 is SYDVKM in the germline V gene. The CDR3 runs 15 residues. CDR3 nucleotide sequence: TGTGCCAGCAGTTTATATCCGGCAGGTCGGTCACCCCTCCACTTT. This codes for CASSLYPAGRSPLHF.

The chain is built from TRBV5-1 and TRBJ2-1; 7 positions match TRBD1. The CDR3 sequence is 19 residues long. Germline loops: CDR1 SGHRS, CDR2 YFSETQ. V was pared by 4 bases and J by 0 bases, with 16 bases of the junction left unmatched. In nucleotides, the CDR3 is TGCGCCAGCAGCCAAAGACGGACAGGCGACGTTAGCTCCTACAATGAGCAGTTCTTC. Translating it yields CASSQRRTGDVSSYNEQFF.

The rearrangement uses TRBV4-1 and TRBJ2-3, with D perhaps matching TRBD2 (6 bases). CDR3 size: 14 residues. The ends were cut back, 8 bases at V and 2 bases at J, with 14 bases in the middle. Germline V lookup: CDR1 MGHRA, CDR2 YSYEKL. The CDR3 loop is CASAQEGPTDTQYF. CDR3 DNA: TGCGCCAGCGCCCAGGAGGGTCCCACAGATACGCAGTATTTT.